What follows describes a single TCR beta chain. Its target is unknown. TCR beta libraries were made by quantitative 5'-RACE with molecular barcodes. MiXCR, run by TCRdb on the 5' RACE reads, gives a single entry per CDR3 protein. This sample yields more than 250,000 distinct CDR3 sequences, of which roughly 8% are seen a single time; more than 14% belongs to the top ten. This entry is derived from a study of CD8 T cells in ankylosing spondylitis. Findings of the study overall: The authors found the disease-linked clones to be CD8+ and relatively rare in peripheral blood. A TCR beta motif made of under 10 highly homologous variants seemed typical of ankylosing spondylitis blood.

CDR3 size: 17 residues. CDR1 is LGHNA and CDR2 is YSLEER in the germline V gene. With 3 bases clipped from V and 4 bases from J, the junction kept 8 bases outside the gene matches. This receptor was identified in a male donor with ankylosing spondylitis. Sequencing was performed on blood, either unsorted or a sorted T cell fraction (not recorded which). The V and J genes are TRBV4-3 and TRBJ2-6; 8 bases are shared with TRBD1. CDR3 DNA: TGCGCCAGCAGCCATCCCAGGGGGCCGGGCGGGGCCAACGTCCTGACTTTC. Amino acids: CASSHPRGPGGANVLTF.